The clone carrying this T cell receptor beta chain has a single count. V lost 2 bases to trimming and J lost 3 bases, with 13 bases between them. CDR3 length equals 15 residues. Germline V gives CDR1 SNHLY, CDR2 FYNNEI. This sample was included in a study of CD8 T cells in Susac syndrome. When the RNA was reverse transcribed, random hexamers were used with an input of 0.5 to 1 ug. One entry per CDR3 protein results from TCRdb running MiXCR on the immunoSEQ multiplex PCR reads. Of 73,000 or so distinct CDR3 sequences in the sample, approximately 94% were seen once. Blood CD8+ and CD4+ T cells underwent high-throughput TCR beta sequencing. Those who served as multiple sclerosis controls were treatment-naive patients with stable or active relapsing-remitting disease. CD8+ and CD4+ T cells were negatively isolated; TEMRA cells were FACS-enriched.

The clonotype originates from a human donor with multiple sclerosis. The sequencing input was CD8+ T cells from PBMCs. The genes are TRBV2 and TRBJ1-2; D not resolved. CDR3 in amino acids: CASSETAGGYYGYTF. The CDR3 region has the DNA TGTGCCAGCAGTGAAACGGCAGGAGGTTACTATGGCTACACCTTC.